Reported below is one T cell receptor (beta chain). Antigen: not known. The data were taken from a study of T cells in Graves' hyperthyroidism and ophthalmopathy. The wider study: At the time of initial diagnosis and before any treatment, peripheral blood was collected.

Trimming took 2 bases from V and 9 from J; bases not matched to a gene: 9. The CDR3 consists of 16 residues. Germline lookup yields CDR1 PRHDT and CDR2 FYEKMQ (reference sequence). Patients having uncontrolled infection, another autoimmune disease, pregnancy or lactation were not included. Study observations and caveats: Ophthalmopathy onset followed model prediction by a median roughly 6.5 months.

The source material, RNA transcripts, was used to amplify TCR beta CDR3 regions. The HTBI primer set served for first-round RT-PCR of the TCR CDR3. TCRdb re-derived calls from the multiplex PCR reads in MiXCR, one entry per CDR3 protein. The table includes some 560,000 distinct CDR3 sequences, 12% to 15% detected once. The V call is TRBV13, the J call TRBJ2-1, with 11 nucleotides matching TRBD2. Material: blood. The clonotype comes from a woman aged 40 to 50 with Graves' hyperthyroidism. The CDR3 DNA reads as TGTGCCAGCAGCTTACAAACTAGCGGGAGTCCCGGTGAGCAGTTCTTC. Protein sequence: CASSLQTSGSPGEQFF.